The clone carrying this TCR beta chain was seen more than once but under ten times. Its antigen is currently unknown. It was uncontrolled infection, other autoimmune disease, pregnancy or lactation that excluded patients. Each diagnosis was grounded in clinical symptoms, serum thyroxine and TRAb, thyroid ultrasound, and orbital computed tomography. Regions amplified from RNA transcripts were the TCR beta CDR3 regions. HTBI primers drove first-round RT-PCR of the TCR CDR3. Using its own MiXCR run on the multiplex PCR reads, TCRdb lists one record per CDR3 protein. Of some 250,000 distinct CDR3 sequences listed, 15% are singletons. Trimming pared 5 bases from V and 1 base from J, leaving 12 bases between. The CDR3 is 16 residues long. The V gene's germline CDR1 is LNHDA and CDR2 SQIVND (reference sequence). This record belongs to a study of T cells in Graves' hyperthyroidism and ophthalmopathy. Study results and limitations: The model forecast ophthalmopathy, anticipating it by a median approximately 7 months before onset.

What was sequenced was blood. The chain employs TRBV19 and TRBJ2-6; perhaps TRBD2 as D (5 bases). The sequence was obtained from a woman aged 45-65 years with Graves' hyperthyroidism that later progressed to Graves' ophthalmopathy. This CDR3 reads CASSRTGMSGANVLTF. The CDR3 DNA follows: TGTGCCAGTAGTCGTACGGGAATGTCTGGGGCCAACGTCCTGACTTTC.